One and the same sample provided the 3 T cell receptor beta chains below, sequenced in a study of blood T cell repertoires in COVID-19. Generated by immunoSEQ multiplex PCR, the TCRdb table keeps only in-frame clones and is missing some. The table shows 150,000 or so clones, with more than 60% occurring only once. The sample was peripheral blood. Receptors were obtained from a woman aged 45-65 years with active or convalescent COVID-19.

The chain couples TRBV27 to TRBJ2-2, with 7 positions matching TRBD1. V lost 5 bases and J lost 4; bases outside the gene matches: 7. This CDR3 is 15 amino acids long. The germline V gene has CDR1 MNHEY and CDR2 SMNVEV (reference sequence). The chain's CDR3 is CASSPDRVTTGELFF. CDR3 nucleotides: TGTGCCAGCAGTCCCGACAGGGTCACCACCGGGGAGCTGTTTTTT.

The J gene is TRBJ2-7, the V gene TRBV19; D might be TRBD2 (6 bases). Germline V lookup: CDR1 LNHDA, CDR2 SQIVND (reference sequence). This CDR3 is 14 amino acids long. V dropped 6 bases and J dropped 0 bases, with 12 bases sitting between them. The CDR3 DNA follows: TGTGCCAGTAGCCCGACTAGAAACTCCTACGAGCAGTACTTC. As protein: CASSPTRNSYEQYF.

This clone was recorded once. The chain links TRBV9 to TRBJ1-2; D is unresolved. Germline values: CDR1 SGDLS, CDR2 YYNGEE. CDR3 length equals 15 residues. The ends were cut back, 0 bases at V and 1 base at J, with 10 bases in the middle. CDR3 residues: CASSVVPQDNYGYTF. The DNA for the CDR3 is TGTGCCAGCAGCGTAGTGCCGCAGGATAACTATGGCTACACCTTC.